This T cell receptor (beta chain) originates from a study of cytotoxic CD8 clonotypes in ibrutinib-treated CLL. To note about this clone: As yet, its antigen is unknown.

Overall study findings and caveats: Under therapy, public clonotypes either contracted or stayed stable, and they were uncommon. Whereas clonality rose at ibrutinib response, it declined toward baseline at progression.

The germline CDR1 and CDR2 sequences are MNHNY and SVGAGI (reference sequence). The CDR3 has 14 residues. The junction had 4 bases not matched to a gene; V was cut back by 5 bases and J by 4 bases. Using immunoSEQ multiplex PCR, the repertoire was profiled, and TCRdb retains in-frame clones only, with some absent. The sample lists about 140,000 clones, about 80% occurring once. This specimen was PBMCs, taken after 12 months of ibrutinib treatment. V is TRBV6-6 and J is TRBJ1-5; 8 bases are shared with TRBD1. The sequence came from a human donor with chronic lymphocytic leukemia. CDR3 sequence (DNA): TGTGCCAGCAGTAAACAGGGGGGAAATCAGCCCCAGCATTTT. Translating it yields CASSKQGGNQPQHF.